The 28 T cell receptor beta chains in this list originate from one sample, sequenced in a study of CD4+ T cells in melanoma. Repertoires were generated with immunoSEQ multiplex PCR, while TCRdb's copy carries only in-frame clones and drops some. Of some 110,000 clones in the sample, about nine tenths were seen once. Sample: peripheral blood. The receptors were gathered from a human donor with melanoma.

This clone turned up a few times. The chain carries TRBV6-5 and TRBJ2-7, with 8 bases matching TRBD1. After removal of 4 bases from V and 2 bases from J, the junction contained 7 bases not matched to a gene. Looked up from germline, CDR1 is MNHEY and CDR2 is SVGAGI. CDR3 length: 15 amino acids. The chain's CDR3 is CASSSQGVQTYEQYF. The CDR3 DNA follows: TGTGCCAGCAGTTCACAGGGGGTCCAAACCTACGAGCAGTACTTC.

The CDR3: CASSRRRSSGANVLTF. In DNA form, the CDR3 reads TGTGCCAGCAGCCGAAGGAGGAGCTCTGGGGCCAACGTCCTGACTTTC. The V gene is TRBV9, the J gene TRBJ2-6, with a tentative D call TRBD2 (5 bases). Germline V gene lookup returns CDR1 SGDLS and CDR2 YYNGEE. The V and J ends lost 4 bases and 0 bases respectively, with 11 bases between them. The CDR3 length is 16 residues.

V and J are TRBV9 and TRBJ2-7; TRBD2 agrees at 7 bases. This CDR3 has 12 residues. V shed 3 bases, J shed 3 bases, and the junction held 0 bases outside the gene matches. Germline CDR1 and CDR2: SGDLS and YYNGEE. The CDR3 is CASSGGGYEQYF. The CDR3 DNA is TGTGCCAGCAGCGGGGGGGGCTACGAGCAGTACTTC.

This chain connects TRBV29-1 to TRBJ2-7; either TRBD1 or TRBD2 may fit D (5 bases each). V dropped 7 bases and J dropped 1 base, with 11 bases sitting between them. Germline assignment: CDR1 SQVTM and CDR2 ANQGSEA. This CDR3 comprises 12 residues. CDR3 sequence reads: CSARDGSYEQYF. The CDR3 DNA reads as TGCAGCGCCCGGGACGGTTCCTACGAGCAGTACTTC.

The chain combines TRBV11-3 with TRBJ1-3; TRBD1 agrees at 9 bases. There are 15 residues in the CDR3. Germline-derived CDR1 and CDR2 are SGHNT and YENEEA. V was pared by 5 bases and J by 8 bases, with 10 bases of the junction left unmatched. CDR3 amino acids: CASSATGGAGDTIYF. The CDR3 DNA reads TGTGCCAGCAGCGCCACAGGGGGCGCCGGGGACACCATATATTTT.

V and J are TRBV7-8 and TRBJ1-3, with D perhaps matching TRBD1 (6 bases). The length of the CDR3 is 14 residues. Germline CDR1 and CDR2: SGHVS and FQNEAQ. V was trimmed by 2 bases and J by 9 bases, leaving 14 bases between them. The CDR3: CASSLRQGQSTIYF. The CDR3 DNA is TGTGCCAGCAGCTTAAGGCAGGGACAAAGCACCATATATTTT.

The chain recombines TRBV4-3 with TRBJ2-1; no reliable D call. Germline loops: CDR1 LGHNA, CDR2 YSLEER. Trimming removed 4 bases from V and 4 bases from J, with 17 bases in between. The CDR3 has 16 amino acids. CDR3 sequence reads: CASSPTLMQVYNEQFF. The CDR3 DNA reads as TGCGCCAGCAGCCCCACCTTGATGCAAGTATACAATGAGCAGTTCTTC.

The chain recombines TRBV20-1 with TRBJ1-3; D gene uncertain. The CDR3 loop spans 10 amino acids. CDR1 is DFQATT, CDR2 SNEGSKA, per germline (reference sequence). The ends were cut back, 6 bases at V and 4 bases at J, with 4 bases in the middle. In DNA form, the CDR3 reads TGCAGTGCCGCCGGAAACACCATATATTTT. It codes for CSAAGNTIYF.

The DNA of the CDR3 is TGCAGCGTCTGGACAGGGGACGCCTACAATGAGCAGTTCTTC. It specifies CSVWTGDAYNEQFF. The chain has TRBV29-1 and TRBJ2-1; TRBD1 matches at 9 bases. After removal of 6 bases from V and 2 bases from J, the junction contained 5 bases not matched to a gene. Germline lookup yields CDR1 SQVTM and CDR2 ANQGSEA. This CDR3 comprises 14 residues.

The genes are TRBV7-7 and TRBJ2-2; D uncertain. Between the trimmed V and J ends, which lost 6 bases and 7 bases, there was a span of 12 bases. The CDR3 contains 13 residues. Per germline, CDR1 SSHAT and CDR2 FNYEAQ (reference sequence). The CDR3 DNA sequence: TGTGCCAGCAGTTCACATTTAGGCGGGGAGCTGTTTTTT. Its protein product is CASSSHLGGELFF. The full variable domain, in which reference TRBV7-7 and TRBJ2-2 provide the parts outside the CDR3, is GAGVSQSPRYKVTKRGQDVTLRCDPISSHATLYWYQQALGQGPEFLTYFNYEAQPDKSGLPSDRFSAERPEGSISTLTIQRTEQRDSAMYRCASSSHLGGELFFGEGSRLTVL.

The chain links TRBV6-4 to TRBJ2-1; no clear D. The V end lost 4 bases, the J end lost 0 bases, and 7 bases lay between the germline ends. CDR1 MRHNA and CDR2 SNTAGT come from the germline V gene. This CDR3 comprises 14 residues. Here the CDR3 reads CASSGGSSYNEQFF. The CDR3 DNA reads as TGTGCCAGCAGTGGAGGTAGCTCCTACAATGAGCAGTTCTTC.

The J gene is TRBJ1-6, the V gene TRBV5-5; D ambiguous. This CDR3 is built from 13 residues. Germline CDR1 SGHKS, CDR2 YYEKEE (reference sequence). V was cut by 0 bases and J by 8 bases, with 6 bases left in between. CDR3 DNA sequence: TGTGCCAGCAGCTTGGGACCGGATTCACCCCTCCACTTT. It specifies CASSLGPDSPLHF.

The chain uses TRBV21-1 and TRBJ2-5. TRBV21-1 has pseudogene status. This CDR3 region has 16 residues. CDR3 sequence reads: CASSKGGSGKKETQYF. The CDR3 nucleotides read TGTGCCAGCAGCAAAGGGGGCTCGGGGAAGAAAGAGACCCAGTACTTC.

J is TRBJ1-1 and V is TRBV6-6; 7 positions agree with TRBD1. V was clipped by 6 bases and J by 0 bases; unmatched bases: 7. There are 15 residues in the CDR3. CDR1 and CDR2 (germline): MNHNY, SVGAGI (reference sequence). Here the CDR3 reads CASSPTGVMNTEAFF. CDR3 DNA sequence: TGTGCCAGCAGCCCTACAGGGGTGATGAACACTGAAGCTTTCTTT.

The chain joins TRBV6-6 to TRBJ2-3, with unresolved D. V gave up 6 bases and J gave up 2 bases, with 6 bases separating them. The CDR3 runs 12 residues. The germline V gene encodes CDR1 MNHNY and CDR2 SVGAGI (reference sequence). CDR3 sequence reads: CASRDHTDTQYF. The CDR3 region has the DNA TGTGCCAGCAGAGACCACACAGATACGCAGTATTTT.

This clone was detected many times. The chain couples TRBV9 to TRBJ1-2, with TRBD1 identical over 7 bases. The junction had 8 bases not matched to a gene; V was cut back by 3 bases and J by 6 bases. Germline CDR1 and CDR2: SGDLS and YYNGEE. The CDR3 has 14 residues. CDR3 residues: CASSAQGTANGYTF. The DNA of the CDR3 is TGTGCCAGCAGCGCCCAAGGGACAGCTAATGGCTACACCTTC.

The chain is built from TRBV6-5 and TRBJ2-7; D might be TRBD1 (6 bases). The V gene lost 6 bases and the J gene lost 0 bases, with 9 bases spanning the gap. The CDR3 is made up of 13 amino acids. From germline, CDR1 is MNHEY and CDR2 SVGAGI. The DNA for the CDR3 is TGTGCCAGCAGCCGGGACAACTCCTACGAGCAGTACTTC. Translated: CASSRDNSYEQYF.

This chain links TRBV2 with TRBJ2-1; 7 positions agree with TRBD1. This CDR3 contains 14 residues. Germline V gene sequence: CDR1 SNHLY, CDR2 FYNNEI. Trimming removed 6 bases from V and 5 bases from J; junction bases left unmatched: 7. DNA of the CDR3: TGTGCCAGCAGACGACAGGGTGCAAACAATGAGCAGTTCTTC. The encoded protein is CASRRQGANNEQFF.

The rearrangement uses TRBV7-2 and TRBJ2-4; 13 nucleotides match TRBD2. Germline V gene lookup returns CDR1 SGHTA and CDR2 FQGNSA. There are 17 residues in the CDR3. The trim removed 5 bases at V and 6 bases at J, leaving 10 bases unmatched. CDR3 DNA sequence: TGTGCCAGCAGCCCAACTAGCGGGGGGGGCGGAGGAAACATTCAGTACTTC. Translating gives CASSPTSGGGGGNIQYF.

The chain has TRBV29-1 and TRBJ2-2; a weak D match, TRBD1 (5 bases). V shed 4 bases and J shed 7 bases, with 13 bases lying between them. Germline values: CDR1 SQVTM, CDR2 ANQGSEA. The CDR3 has 13 amino acids. CDR3 nucleotides: TGCAGCGTTGGTGCAGGGTGGGGCGGGGAGCTGTTTTTT. It is translated as CSVGAGWGGELFF.

The genes are TRBV4-3 and TRBJ1-2; D remains unclear. In germline, CDR1 is LGHNA, CDR2 YSLEER. This CDR3 spans 14 amino acids. Between the trimmed V and J ends, which lost 4 bases and 1 base, there was a span of 10 bases. CDR3 DNA: TGCGCCAGCAGCCTAAGGGAGAATAACTATGGCTACACCTTC. Protein sequence: CASSLRENNYGYTF.

This clone turned up a few times. Here the CDR3 DNA reads TGTGCCAGCAGCTTAGGTTTCGGGGAGCTGTTTTTT. Translating gives CASSLGFGELFF. V and J are TRBV7-8 and TRBJ2-2; D is uncertain. There are 12 residues in the CDR3. Germline-derived CDR1 and CDR2 are SGHVS and FQNEAQ. Trimming pared 1 base from V and 7 bases from J, leaving 4 bases between.

The genes are TRBV2 and TRBJ2-7; the D gene is possibly TRBD1 (6 bases). The CDR3 spans 13 residues. CDR1 and CDR2 (germline): SNHLY, FYNNEI. The V gene lost 10 bases and the J gene lost 4 bases, with 17 bases spanning the gap. The CDR3 loop is CATVGQQSYEQYF. The DNA of the CDR3 is TGTGCCACTGTAGGACAGCAATCTTACGAGCAGTACTTC.

This clone came up once. The V call is TRBV5-6, the J call TRBJ2-1; D might be TRBD2 (7 bases). Germline V gene lookup returns CDR1 SGHDT and CDR2 YYEEEE. Trimming left V 1 base short and J 1 base short, with 9 bases between. The CDR3 covers 15 residues. The CDR3 DNA reads TGTGCCAGCAGCTTGAGGGGGGGGTCCTACAATGAGCAGTTCTTC. Protein product: CASSLRGGSYNEQFF. The variable domain in full, with the rest retrieved from reference TRBV5-6 and TRBJ2-1, is DAGVTQSPTHLIKTRGQQVTLRCSPKSGHDTVSWYQQALGQGPQFIFQYYEEEERQRGNFPDRFSGHQFPNYSSELNVNALLLGDSALYLCASSLRGGSYNEQFFGPGTRLTVL.

The chain joins TRBV19 to TRBJ1-1; tentative D call: TRBD1 (6 bases). CDR1 is LNHDA, CDR2 SQIVND, per germline (reference sequence). The CDR3 spans 17 residues. Trimming removed 2 bases from V and 5 bases from J, with 21 bases in between. For the CDR3, the DNA is TGTGCCAGTAGTATAAGGGACCGTGCTCTGAGGGGGACTGAAGCTTTCTTT. It yields the protein CASSIRDRALRGTEAFF.

Notes on this clone: The same CDR3 also results from other DNA sequences found in this sample. This rearrangement joins TRBV28 to TRBJ2-7; D not certain. Germline values: CDR1 MDHEN, CDR2 SYDVKM. The CDR3 length is 11 residues. V was pared by 2 bases and J by 4 bases, with 3 bases between. CDR3 sequence: CASSLGYEQYF. DNA of the CDR3: TGTGCCAGCAGTTTAGGGTACGAGCAGTACTTC.

The chain links TRBV6-1 to TRBJ2-3; 12 nucleotides match TRBD2. Germline CDR1 MNHNS, CDR2 SASEGT. After removal of 6 bases from V and 6 bases from J, the junction contained 7 bases not matched to a gene. The CDR3 runs 15 residues. In DNA form, the CDR3 reads TGTGCCAGCAGCCAGACTAGCGGGAGTTTGGATACGCAGTATTTT. This codes for CASSQTSGSLDTQYF.

The J gene is TRBJ2-7, the V gene TRBV5-1, with 10 bases identical to TRBD1. V gave up 0 bases and J gave up 4 bases; unmatched junction bases: 4. In germline, CDR1 is SGHRS, CDR2 YFSETQ. The CDR3 contains 15 residues. CDR3 nucleotide sequence: TGCGCCAGCAGCTTGGTCCCGGGACAGGGGTACGAGCAGTACTTC. This encodes CASSLVPGQGYEQYF.